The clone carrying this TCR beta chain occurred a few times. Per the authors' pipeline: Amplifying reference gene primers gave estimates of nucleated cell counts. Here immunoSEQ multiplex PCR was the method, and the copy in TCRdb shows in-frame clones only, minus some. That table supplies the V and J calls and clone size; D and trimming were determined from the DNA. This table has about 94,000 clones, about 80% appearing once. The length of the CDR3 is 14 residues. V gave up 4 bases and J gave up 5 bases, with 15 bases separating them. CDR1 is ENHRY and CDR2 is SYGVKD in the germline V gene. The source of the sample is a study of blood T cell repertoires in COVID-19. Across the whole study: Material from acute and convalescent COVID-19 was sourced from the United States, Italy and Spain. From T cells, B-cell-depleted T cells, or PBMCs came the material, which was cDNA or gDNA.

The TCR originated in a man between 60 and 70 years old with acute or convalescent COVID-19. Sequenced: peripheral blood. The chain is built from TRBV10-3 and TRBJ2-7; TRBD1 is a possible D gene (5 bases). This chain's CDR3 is CAISVGQGVDEQYF. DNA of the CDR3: TGTGCCATCAGTGTGGGGCAGGGTGTCGACGAGCAGTACTTC.